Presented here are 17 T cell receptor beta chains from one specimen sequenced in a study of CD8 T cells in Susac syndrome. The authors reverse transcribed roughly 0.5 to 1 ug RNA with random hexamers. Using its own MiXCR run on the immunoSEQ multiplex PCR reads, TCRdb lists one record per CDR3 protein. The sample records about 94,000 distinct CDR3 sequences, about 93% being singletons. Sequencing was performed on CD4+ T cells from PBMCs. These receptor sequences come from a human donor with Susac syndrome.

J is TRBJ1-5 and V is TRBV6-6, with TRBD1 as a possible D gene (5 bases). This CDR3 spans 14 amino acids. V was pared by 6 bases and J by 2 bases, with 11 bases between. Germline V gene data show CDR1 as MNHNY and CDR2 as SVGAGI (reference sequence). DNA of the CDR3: TGTGCCAGCAGACCTCAGGGAGGCAATCAGCCCCAGCATTTT. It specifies CASRPQGGNQPQHF.

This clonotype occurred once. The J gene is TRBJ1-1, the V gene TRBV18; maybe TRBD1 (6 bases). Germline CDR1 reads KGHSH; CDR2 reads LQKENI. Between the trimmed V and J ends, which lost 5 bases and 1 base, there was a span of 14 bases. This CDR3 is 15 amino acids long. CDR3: CASSTETGENTEAFF. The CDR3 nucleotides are TGTGCCAGCTCAACAGAGACAGGCGAGAACACTGAAGCTTTCTTT.

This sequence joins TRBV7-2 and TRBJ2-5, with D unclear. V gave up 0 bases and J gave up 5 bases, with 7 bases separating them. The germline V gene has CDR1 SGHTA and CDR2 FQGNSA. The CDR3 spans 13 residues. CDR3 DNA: TGTGCCAGCAGCTTAGCGTGGAAGGAGACCCAGTACTTC. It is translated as CASSLAWKETQYF.

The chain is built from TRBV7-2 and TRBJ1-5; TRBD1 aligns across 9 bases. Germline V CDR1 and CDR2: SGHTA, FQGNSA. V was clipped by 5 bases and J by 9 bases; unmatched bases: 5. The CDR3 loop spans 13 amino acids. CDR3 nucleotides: TGTGCCAGCAGCGGGGACAGGGCATGGCCCCAGCATTTT. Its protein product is CASSGDRAWPQHF.

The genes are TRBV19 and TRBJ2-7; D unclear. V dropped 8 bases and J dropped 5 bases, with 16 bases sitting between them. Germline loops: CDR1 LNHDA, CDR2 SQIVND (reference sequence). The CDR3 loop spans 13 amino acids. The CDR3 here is CASRYSETHEQYF. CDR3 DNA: TGTGCCAGTCGTTACAGCGAAACCCACGAGCAGTACTTC.

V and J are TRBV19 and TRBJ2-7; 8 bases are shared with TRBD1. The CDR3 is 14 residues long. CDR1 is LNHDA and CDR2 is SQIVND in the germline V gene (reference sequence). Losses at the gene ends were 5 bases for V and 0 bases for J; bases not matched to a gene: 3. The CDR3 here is CASSRDRYSYEQYF. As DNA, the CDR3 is TGTGCCAGTAGTCGGGACAGGTACTCCTACGAGCAGTACTTC.

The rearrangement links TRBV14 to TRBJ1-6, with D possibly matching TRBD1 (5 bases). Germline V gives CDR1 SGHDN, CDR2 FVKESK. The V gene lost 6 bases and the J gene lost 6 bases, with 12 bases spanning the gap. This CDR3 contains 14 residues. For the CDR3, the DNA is TGTGCCAGCAGTGTCAGCGGGGGTAATTCACCCCTCCACTTT. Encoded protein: CASSVSGGNSPLHF.

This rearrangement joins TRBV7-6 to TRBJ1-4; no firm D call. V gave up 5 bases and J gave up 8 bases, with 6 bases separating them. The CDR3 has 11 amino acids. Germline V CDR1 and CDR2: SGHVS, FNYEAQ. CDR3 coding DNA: TGTGCCAGCAGCACCGGGGAAAAACTGTTTTTT. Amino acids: CASSTGEKLFF.

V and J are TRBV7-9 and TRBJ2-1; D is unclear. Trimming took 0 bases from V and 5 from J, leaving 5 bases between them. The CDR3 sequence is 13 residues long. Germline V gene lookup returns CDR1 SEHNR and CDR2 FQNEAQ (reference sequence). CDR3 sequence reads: CASSLAIDNEQFF. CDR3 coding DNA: TGTGCCAGCAGCTTAGCGATAGACAATGAGCAGTTCTTC.

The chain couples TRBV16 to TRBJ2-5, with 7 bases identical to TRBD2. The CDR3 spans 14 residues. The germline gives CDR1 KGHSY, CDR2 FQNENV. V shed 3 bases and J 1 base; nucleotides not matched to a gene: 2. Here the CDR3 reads CASSQGGPQETQYF. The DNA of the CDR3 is TGTGCCAGCAGCCAGGGAGGGCCCCAAGAGACCCAGTACTTC.

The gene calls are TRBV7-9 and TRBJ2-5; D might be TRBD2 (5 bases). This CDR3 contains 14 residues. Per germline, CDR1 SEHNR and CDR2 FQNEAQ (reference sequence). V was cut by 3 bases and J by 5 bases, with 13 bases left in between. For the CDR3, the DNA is TGTGCCAGCAGCTTTTCGGGAAAGGAGGAGACCCAGTACTTC. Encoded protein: CASSFSGKEETQYF.

The CDR3 DNA sequence: TGTGCCATCAGTGAGCCTGGACTAGCGGGGGGGCAAGAGACCCAGTACTTC. Its translation is CAISEPGLAGGQETQYF. The chain joins TRBV10-3 to TRBJ2-5; TRBD2 matches at 15 bases. Germline V gene data show CDR1 as ENHRY and CDR2 as SYGVKD. J was trimmed by 2 bases and V by 2 bases; bases with no gene match: 3. This CDR3 has 17 residues.

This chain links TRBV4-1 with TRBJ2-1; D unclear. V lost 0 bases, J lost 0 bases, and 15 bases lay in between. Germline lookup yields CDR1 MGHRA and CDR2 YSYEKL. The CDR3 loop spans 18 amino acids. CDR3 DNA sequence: TGCGCCAGCAGCCAAGATCCGAACAAGCGTCGCTCCTACAATGAGCAGTTCTTC. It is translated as CASSQDPNKRRSYNEQFF.

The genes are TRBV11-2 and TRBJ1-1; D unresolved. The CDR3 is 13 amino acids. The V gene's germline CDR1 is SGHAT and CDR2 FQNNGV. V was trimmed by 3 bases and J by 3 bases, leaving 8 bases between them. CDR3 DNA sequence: TGTGCCAGCAGCTTCTCCGGGGACACTGAAGCTTTCTTT. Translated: CASSFSGDTEAFF.

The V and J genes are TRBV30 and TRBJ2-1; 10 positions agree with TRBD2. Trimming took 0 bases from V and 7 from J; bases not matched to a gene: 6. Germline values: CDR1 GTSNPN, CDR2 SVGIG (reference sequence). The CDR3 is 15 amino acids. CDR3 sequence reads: CAWSVASGGANEQFF. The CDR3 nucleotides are TGTGCCTGGAGTGTCGCTAGCGGGGGTGCAAATGAGCAGTTCTTC.

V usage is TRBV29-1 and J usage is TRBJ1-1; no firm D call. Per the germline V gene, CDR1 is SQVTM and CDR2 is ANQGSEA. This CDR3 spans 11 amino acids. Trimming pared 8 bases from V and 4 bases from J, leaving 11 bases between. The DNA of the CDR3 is TGCAGCCCTTTCTTCGGCACTGAAGCTTTCTTT. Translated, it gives CSPFFGTEAFF.

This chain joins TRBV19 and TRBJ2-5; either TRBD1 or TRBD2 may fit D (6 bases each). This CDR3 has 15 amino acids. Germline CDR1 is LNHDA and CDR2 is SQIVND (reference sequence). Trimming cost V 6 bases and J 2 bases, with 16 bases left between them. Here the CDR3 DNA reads TGTGCCAGTAGACAGGGAGGTCTTGGACAAGAGACCCAGTACTTC. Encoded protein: CASRQGGLGQETQYF.